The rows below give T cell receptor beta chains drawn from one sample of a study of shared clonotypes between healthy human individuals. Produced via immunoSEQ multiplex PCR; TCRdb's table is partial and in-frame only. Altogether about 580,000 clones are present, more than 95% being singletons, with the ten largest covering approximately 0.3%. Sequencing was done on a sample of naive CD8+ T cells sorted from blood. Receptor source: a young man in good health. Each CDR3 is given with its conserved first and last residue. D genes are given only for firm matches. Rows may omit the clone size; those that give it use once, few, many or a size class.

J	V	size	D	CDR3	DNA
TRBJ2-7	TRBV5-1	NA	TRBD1	CASSSGQGASGDPSHEQYF	TGCGCCAGCAGCTCTGGACAGGGGGCAAGCGGGGATCCTTCCCACGAGCAGTACTTC
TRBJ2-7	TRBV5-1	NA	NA	CASSLAGSNYEQYF	TGCGCCAGCAGCTTGGCCGGGTCGAATTACGAGCAGTACTTC
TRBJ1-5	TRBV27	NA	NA	CASSFSQYQPQHF	TGTGCCAGCAGTTTTTCTCAGTATCAGCCCCAGCATTTT
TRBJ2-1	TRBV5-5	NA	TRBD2	CASSLDQREEFF	TGTGCCAGCAGCTTGGATCAGCGGGAAGAGTTCTTC
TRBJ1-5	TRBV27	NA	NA	CASRPGQTLSNQPQHF	TGTGCCAGCAGGCCCGGACAGACTCTTAGCAATCAGCCCCAGCATTTT
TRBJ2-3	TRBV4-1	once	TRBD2	CASSETAGVSDTQYF	TGCGCCAGCAGCGAAACAGCGGGAGTTTCAGATACGCAGTATTTT
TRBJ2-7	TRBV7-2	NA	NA	CASSLDPLGAGSDEQYF	TGTGCCAGCAGCTTAGACCCCCTGGGAGCAGGGAGCGACGAGCAGTACTTC
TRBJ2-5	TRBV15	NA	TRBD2	CATSRSLAATQETQYF	TGTGCCACCAGTCGAAGCCTAGCGGCGACCCAAGAGACCCAGTACTTC
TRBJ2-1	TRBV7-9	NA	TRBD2	CASSAGREGSSSYNEQFF	TGTGCCAGCAGCGCGGGACGGGAGGGCTCAAGCTCCTACAATGAGCAGTTCTTC
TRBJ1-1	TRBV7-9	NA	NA	CASSLGIGMLEAFF	TGTGCCAGCAGCTTAGGGATAGGGATGTTGGAAGCTTTCTTT